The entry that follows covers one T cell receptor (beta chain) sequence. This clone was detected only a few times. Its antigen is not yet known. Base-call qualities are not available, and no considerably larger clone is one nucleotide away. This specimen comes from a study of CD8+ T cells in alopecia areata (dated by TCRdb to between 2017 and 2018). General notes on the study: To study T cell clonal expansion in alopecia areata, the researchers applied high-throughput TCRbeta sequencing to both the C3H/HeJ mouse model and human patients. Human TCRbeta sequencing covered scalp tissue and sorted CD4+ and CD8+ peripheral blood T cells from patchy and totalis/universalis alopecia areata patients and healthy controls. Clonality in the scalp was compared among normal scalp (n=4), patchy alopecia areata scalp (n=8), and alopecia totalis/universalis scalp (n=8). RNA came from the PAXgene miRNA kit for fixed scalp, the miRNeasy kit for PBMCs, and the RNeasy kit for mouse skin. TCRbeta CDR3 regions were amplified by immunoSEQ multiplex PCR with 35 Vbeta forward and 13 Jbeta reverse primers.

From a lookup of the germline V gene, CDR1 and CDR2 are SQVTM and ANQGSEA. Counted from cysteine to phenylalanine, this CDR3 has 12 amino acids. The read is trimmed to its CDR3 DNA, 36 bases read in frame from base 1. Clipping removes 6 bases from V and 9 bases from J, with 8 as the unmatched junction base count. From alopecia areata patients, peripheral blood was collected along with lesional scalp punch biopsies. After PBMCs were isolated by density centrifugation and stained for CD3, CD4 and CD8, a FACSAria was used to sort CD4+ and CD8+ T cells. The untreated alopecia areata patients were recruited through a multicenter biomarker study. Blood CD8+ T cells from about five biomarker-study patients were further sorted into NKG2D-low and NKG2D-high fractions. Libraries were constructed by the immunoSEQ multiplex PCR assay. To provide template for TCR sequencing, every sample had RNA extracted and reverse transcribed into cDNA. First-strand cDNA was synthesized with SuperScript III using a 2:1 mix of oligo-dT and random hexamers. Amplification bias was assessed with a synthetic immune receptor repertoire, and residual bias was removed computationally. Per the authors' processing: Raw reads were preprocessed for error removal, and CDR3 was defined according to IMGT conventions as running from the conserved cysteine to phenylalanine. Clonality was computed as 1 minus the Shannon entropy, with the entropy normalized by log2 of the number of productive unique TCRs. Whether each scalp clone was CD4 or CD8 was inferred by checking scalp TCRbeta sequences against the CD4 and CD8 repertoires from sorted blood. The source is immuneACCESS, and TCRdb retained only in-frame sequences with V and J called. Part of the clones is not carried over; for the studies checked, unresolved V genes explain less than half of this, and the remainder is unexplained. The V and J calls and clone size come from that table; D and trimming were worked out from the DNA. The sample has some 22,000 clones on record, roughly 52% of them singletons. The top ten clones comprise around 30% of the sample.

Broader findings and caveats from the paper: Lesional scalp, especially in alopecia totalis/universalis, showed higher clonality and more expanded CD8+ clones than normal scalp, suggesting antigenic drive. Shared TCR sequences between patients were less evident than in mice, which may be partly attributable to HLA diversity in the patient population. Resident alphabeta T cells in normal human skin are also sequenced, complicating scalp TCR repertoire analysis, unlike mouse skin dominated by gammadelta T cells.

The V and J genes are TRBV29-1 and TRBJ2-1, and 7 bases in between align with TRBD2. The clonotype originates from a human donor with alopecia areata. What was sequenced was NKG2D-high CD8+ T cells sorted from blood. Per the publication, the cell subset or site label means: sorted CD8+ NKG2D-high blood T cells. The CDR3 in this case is CSVAVKRGEQFF. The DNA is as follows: TGCAGCGTCGCAGTAAAGCGGGGTGAGCAGTTCTTC.